The sequence of this T cell receptor (beta chain) was determined in a study of CD8 T cells in Susac syndrome. The CDR3 is 24 residues long. Trimming removed 6 bases from V and 0 bases from J; junction bases left unmatched: 31. Per germline, CDR1 MNHEY and CDR2 SVGEGT. Random hexamers served to reverse transcribe roughly 0.5 to 1 ug RNA. immunoSEQ multiplex PCR amplified TCR beta CDR3 across 54 Vbeta, 13 Jbeta. TCRdb reprocessed the immunoSEQ multiplex PCR reads via MiXCR and lists one record per CDR3 protein. The sample shows 180,000 or so distinct CDR3 sequences, 85% to 95% of them seen only once. Sequencing of TCR beta, carried out with a high-throughput approach, was applied to CD8+ and CD4+ T cells from the blood. The study used healthy donors as controls matched for age and sex. TEMRA cells were FACS-enriched, with CD8+ and CD4+ T cells isolated negatively.

The clonotype comes from a human donor in good health. The sequencing sample was made of CD4+ T cells from PBMCs. The chain is built from TRBV6-2 or TRBV6-3 and TRBJ2-3, with TRBD2 matching 9 bases. The CDR3 is CASSPPPHTTLPRAGGHSTDTQYF. The CDR3 nucleotides are TGTGCCAGCAGCCCCCCGCCACATACCACTCTCCCCCGAGCGGGAGGCCACAGCACAGATACGCAGTATTTT.